Listed here is a single T cell receptor beta chain. Its antigen is unidentified. There are 15 residues in the CDR3. The germline CDR1 and CDR2 sequences are MNHNS and SASEGT. V dropped 1 base and J dropped 4 bases, with 11 bases sitting between them. This specimen belongs to a study of T cell responses to AZD1222 COVID-19 vaccine. Measured with immunoSEQ multiplex PCR; TCRdb has only the in-frame clones, and not every one. The table lists around 120,000 clones, about 85% of them singletons. Study results and caveats: White British people made up most donors, females outnumbered males, and clonal diversity was possibly underestimated.

This receptor was obtained from an adult who received the AZD1222 COVID-19 vaccine. This chain joins TRBV6-1 and TRBJ2-1; D is unresolved. Sequencing was performed on peripheral blood, taken 28 days after the second AZD1222 dose. CDR3: CASSEVGTSYNEQFF. The CDR3 nucleotides read TGTGCCAGCAGTGAAGTGGGAACCTCTTACAATGAGCAGTTCTTC.